These T cell receptor beta chains were read from a single sample in a study of blood T cell repertoires in COVID-19. Sequencing was performed with immunoSEQ multiplex PCR; in TCRdb, only in-frame clones are kept and a portion is missing. The top ten clones hold 6% of a sample with approximately 110,000 clones, around four fifths of them seen once. Sequenced: peripheral blood. The origin of the receptors is an elderly man with COVID-19, enrolled during active disease. Each CDR3 is given with its conserved first and last residue. D genes are given only for firm matches. Only some rows state a clone size, as once, few, many or a class for expanded clones.

j_call	clone_size	v_call	d_call	cdr3_nt	cdr3_aa
TRBJ1-1	-	TRBV30	-	TGTGCCTGGAGCGTAGGGGGAAAAGCTGAAGCTTTCTTT	CAWSVGGKAEAFF
TRBJ2-5	-	TRBV11-2	-	TGTGCCAGCAGCTTAACGGCGGGGACTTCGGAGACCCAGTACTTC	CASSLTAGTSETQYF
TRBJ1-3	-	TRBV9	-	TGTGCCAGCAGCCGGGACTCTCGAAACACCATATATTTT	CASSRDSRNTIYF
TRBJ1-5	-	TRBV29-1	TRBD1	TGCAGCGTCTTGGGACAGATGGGCCAGCCCCAGCATTTT	CSVLGQMGQPQHF
TRBJ2-5	-	TRBV5-4	-	TGTGCCAGCAGCTGGGGGGGGCCTCGGGAGACCCAGTACTTC	CASSWGGPRETQYF
TRBJ1-4	-	TRBV4-1	TRBD1	TGCGCCAGCAGCCAAGATCTGGACAGGTGGGGAAAACTGTTTTTT	CASSQDLDRWGKLFF
TRBJ2-7	few	TRBV5-1	-	TGCGCCAGCAGCTTTGCGGAGGGCTACGAGCAGTACTTC	CASSFAEGYEQYF
TRBJ1-5	-	TRBV3-1/TRBV3-2	TRBD1	TGTGCCAGCAGCCTTCGGGACAGGACGGGCAATCAGCCCCAGCATTTT	CASSLRDRTGNQPQHF
TRBJ1-3	few	TRBV12-3/TRBV12-4	-	TGTGCCAGCAGTTTAAACGCGAACACCATATATTTT	CASSLNANTIYF
TRBJ2-1	few	TRBV28	TRBD2	TGTGCCAGCACCATACAGGCTAGCGGGAGAAGTAGGCAGTTCTTC	CASTIQASGRSRQFF
TRBJ1-4	few	TRBV5-4	-	TGTGCCAGCAGCGCTCAGGGGTCCACAACTAATGAAAAACTGTTTTTT	CASSAQGSTTNEKLFF
TRBJ2-2	-	TRBV28	TRBD2	TGTGCCAGCAGGGGACTAGCGGTAAACACCGGGGAGCTGTTTTTT	CASRGLAVNTGELFF